This T cell receptor (beta chain) was recorded in a study of T cell changes during pregnancy in multiple sclerosis. Sequencing used immunoSEQ multiplex PCR; TCRdb keeps in-frame clones, though not all of them. This sample has about 67,000 clones; over 75% occur once, and the top ten carry around 1.5%. The CDR3 loop spans 15 amino acids. Germline assignment: CDR1 MDHEN and CDR2 SYDVKM. J lost 2 bases, V lost 6 bases, and 5 bases had no gene match. The chain has TRBV28 and TRBJ2-1; 9 bases are a match to TRBD2. The origin of this receptor is a female donor with multiple sclerosis, enrolled in a pregnancy study. Sequencing was performed on peripheral blood, taken in the third trimester of pregnancy. This CDR3 reads CASRQSGGPYNEQFF. The CDR3, as DNA: TGTGCCAGCAGACAGAGCGGGGGGCCCTACAATGAGCAGTTCTTC.